This entry concerns a single T cell receptor beta chain. Its antigen is currently not known. Read sequence stops 3 residues before the CDR3 end, and the germline J gene provides the missing end. The CDR3 contains 18 residues, cysteine and phenylalanine counted. Only the CDR3 bases that were read are kept: 45 of them, in frame from base 1. V is trimmed back by 0 bases and J by 0 bases, and the junction contains 5 bases that no gene match accounts for. Based on the germline V gene (reference sequence), the CDR1 and CDR2 sequences are PRHDT and FYEKMQ. This sample stems from a study of Tregs in tolerant kidney transplant recipients (dated by TCRdb to about 2019). General notes on the study: Transplants used related donors with nonmyeloablative bone marrow transplantation; mixed chimerism was transient in the human trials. TCRbeta sequencing was used in the study to identify donor-specific regulatory T cells before combined kidney and bone marrow transplantation, and the identified cells were then tracked after transplant.

For TCRbeta CDR3 sequencing, genomic DNA was extracted from sorted cells using the QIAGEN DNeasy Blood and Tissue Kit. High-throughput TCRbeta CDR3 sequencing was carried out commercially through immunoSEQ, with PCR amplification with bias correction and internal controls included. On the study's bioinformatics: A unique productive TCRbeta sequence was defined by the CDR3 nucleotide sequence when primers matched, and otherwise by the CDR3 amino acid sequence together with the Vbeta and Jbeta genes. To correct sorting error, sequences shared between sorted populations at a frequency ratio of 2:1 or less were removed; the rest were assigned to the higher population. Sequences were defined as donor-reactive when expanded at least 5-fold in CFSE-low cells versus unstimulated cells and present at a frequency of at least 0.01% in CFSE-low cells. Repertoire divergence was quantified by Jensen-Shannon divergence using the top 100 TCRbeta sequences ranked by frequency. For any sample with multiple sequencing runs, sorting error was corrected in each run separately before the runs were pooled. TCRdb mirrors the immuneACCESS table, restricted to in-frame sequences. Some clones are absent from its copies; in checked studies, under half trace to an unresolved V gene, and the reason for the others is unknown. The V and J calls and clone size are taken from that table; D and trimming were inferred from the DNA. The record for this sample contains 25,000 to 35,000 clones. Of the sample, about 7.6% is held by the ten largest clones.

What the time point label conveys for this sample: blood sample drawn before combined kidney and bone marrow transplant. Unstimulated Tregs (CD4+CD25+CD127-), CD4+ non-Tregs (CD4+CD25-), CD4 and CD8 cells were FACS-sorted from thawed PBMCs. Patients were 4 combined kidney and bone marrow transplant recipients from the ITN036ST trial, and only these trial subjects had samples available. Healthy control blood was processed by Ficoll density gradient to PBMCs and cryopreserved; patient PBMCs were collected before and after transplant. Results the study describes overall, beyond this receptor: Expanding Tregs with activated donor B cells appeared to identify the most biologically relevant and donor-specific TCRbeta repertoire. For some patients the PCR primers changed over time, which made it impossible to compare the samples from those patients at the nucleotide level. Donor-specific Treg expansion was found to exceed global Treg expansion in tolerant patients, suggesting antigen-driven rather than nonspecific expansion. Although technical replication error seemed to be minimal, the question of biological reproducibility was not addressed directly. Because only a small number of patients were included, the study had limitations, and the results will need to be validated in larger populations as well as under other immunosuppression protocols.

The clonotype comes from a human donor who received a combined kidney and bone marrow transplant. The chain uses TRBV13 and TRBJ1-5; TRBD1 agrees with 10 junctional bases. Sequences were derived from CD8+ T cells from blood, sampled before the transplant. The CDR3 bases that were read are TGTGCCAGCAGCTTAGGGACAGGGGGCACTTATAGCAATCAGCCC. Its coded protein is CASSLGTGGTYSNQP. The whole CDR3 protein reads CASSLGTGGTYSNQPQHF.